This record concerns one T cell receptor beta chain sequence. Some clones are missing from TCRdb's copy, which holds only in-frame ones; the method was immunoSEQ multiplex PCR. The repertoire holds about 120,000 clones, with approximately 92% as singletons. Germline-derived CDR1 and CDR2 are SGHTA and FQGNSA. V lost 0 bases to trimming and J lost 6 bases, with 9 bases between them. The CDR3 has 14 residues. The sample comes from a study of control samples from healthy donors and cancer patients. The TCR was taken from a man older than 75 with head and neck cancer. The sequenced sample consisted of PBMCs. This sequence joins TRBV7-2 and TRBJ2-1, with D perhaps TRBD2 (5 bases). CDR3 amino acids: CASSLAGVPNEQFF. DNA of the CDR3: TGTGCCAGCAGCTTAGCGGGAGTCCCCAATGAGCAGTTCTTC.